The sequence of this T cell receptor beta chain was determined in a study of T cells in tuberculosis. The sample holds one count of this clone. Chain pairing is unknown; alpha and beta were sequenced separately. Data came from immunoSEQ multiplex PCR; TCRdb stores just in-frame clones and leaves some out. The sample shows approximately 100,000 clones, approximately 91% of them seen only once. Sorting used thawed, overnight-rested PBMC stained with anti-CD3, a viability dye and GMM-loaded CD1B tetramer. The CD1B tetramers carried C32 glucose monomycolate purified from Rhodococcus equi. Before cryopreservation, the sorted PBMC lost their CD14-expressing monocytes. Source material: CD1b-GMM tetramer-negative cells sorted from PBMCs. This TCR came from an adult woman with latent tuberculosis.

This chain's CDR3 is CASSQARTVNYGYTF. CDR3 in DNA: TGTGCCAGCAGCCAAGCGCGGACTGTCAACTATGGCTACACCTTC. The rearrangement joins TRBV4-2 to TRBJ1-2, with D hard to call. The V end was cut by 1 base, the J end by 2 bases, with 11 bases between. This CDR3 has 15 amino acids. Germline V gene lookup returns CDR1 LGHNA and CDR2 YNFKEQ.